The clone carrying this TCR beta chain was seen many times. What it recognizes is unknown. Each cDNA got a UMI-containing oligo ligated at its 3' end. The first PCR ran approximately 4 cycles with an equimolar RC1.1 and RC1.2 beta primer mix. TCRdb re-called the UMI-ligation and nested PCR reads through MiXCR, storing one row per CDR3 protein. This table holds over 25,000 distinct CDR3 sequences, 9% to 12% found once. This sample is drawn from a study of quantifying T cell responses using KT2 cells. About the study: cDNA was made from DNase-treated RNA using alpha and beta constant primers. Study outcomes and limitations: KT2 sequence counts showed saturation when very many KT2 cells were spiked in.

Germline V lookup: CDR1 KGHSH, CDR2 LQKENI. The germline V and J ends were trimmed by 0 bases and 0 bases, with 8 bases remaining between them. The CDR3 is made up of 15 amino acids. KT2 cells were mixed with fixed PBMC numbers at varying ratios. The source material was PBMCs spiked with cells of the T cell clone KT2. This TCR derives from a human donor. This chain uses TRBV18 with TRBJ2-5; D is uncertain. CDR3 DNA: TGTGCCAGCTCACCACCAGGGTCAGACCAAGAGACCCAGTACTTC. Its protein is CASSPPGSDQETQYF.